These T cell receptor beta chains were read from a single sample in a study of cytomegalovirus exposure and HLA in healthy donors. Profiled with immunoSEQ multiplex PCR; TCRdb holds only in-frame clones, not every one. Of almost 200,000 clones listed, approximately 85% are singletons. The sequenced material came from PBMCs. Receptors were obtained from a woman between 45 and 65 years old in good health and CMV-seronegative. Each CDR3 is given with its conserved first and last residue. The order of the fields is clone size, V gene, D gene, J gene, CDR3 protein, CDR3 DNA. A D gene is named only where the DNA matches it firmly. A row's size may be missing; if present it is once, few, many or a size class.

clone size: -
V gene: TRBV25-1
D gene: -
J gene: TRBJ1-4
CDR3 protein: CASSDRIPNEKLFF
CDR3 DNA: TGTGCCAGCAGTGACAGGATCCCCAATGAAAAACTGTTTTTT

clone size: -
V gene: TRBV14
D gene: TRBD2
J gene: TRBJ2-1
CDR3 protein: CASSQVLVAGFSYNEQFF
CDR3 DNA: TGTGCCAGCAGCCAAGTACTGGTAGCGGGTTTCTCCTACAATGAGCAGTTCTTC

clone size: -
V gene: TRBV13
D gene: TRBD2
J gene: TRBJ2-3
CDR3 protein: CASSLTSGSADTQYF
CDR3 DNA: TGTGCCAGCAGCTTAACTAGCGGGAGCGCAGATACGCAGTATTTT

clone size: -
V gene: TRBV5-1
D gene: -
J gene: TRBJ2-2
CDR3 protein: CASSPRRGEAGELFF
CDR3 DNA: TGCGCCAGCAGCCCCCGCAGGGGAGAAGCCGGGGAGCTGTTTTTT

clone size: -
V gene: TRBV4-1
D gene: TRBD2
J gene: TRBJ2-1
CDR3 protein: CASTESPSSGSTYNEQFF
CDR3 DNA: TGCGCCAGCACCGAATCTCCTTCTAGCGGCTCCACCTACAATGAGCAGTTCTTC

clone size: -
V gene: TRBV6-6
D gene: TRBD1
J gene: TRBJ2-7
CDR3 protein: CASTVDRAAYEQYF
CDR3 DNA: TGTGCCAGCACCGTGGACAGGGCTGCCTACGAGCAGTACTTC

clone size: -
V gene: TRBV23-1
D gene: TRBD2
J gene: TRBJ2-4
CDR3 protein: CASSPLGLAGGPGSKNIQYF
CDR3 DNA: TGCGCCAGCAGTCCCCTCGGACTAGCGGGAGGGCCAGGGTCCAAAAACATTCAGTACTTC

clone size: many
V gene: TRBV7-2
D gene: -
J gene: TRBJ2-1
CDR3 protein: CASSYLRRNEQFF
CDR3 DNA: TGTGCCAGCAGTTATCTGCGGAGGAATGAGCAGTTCTTC

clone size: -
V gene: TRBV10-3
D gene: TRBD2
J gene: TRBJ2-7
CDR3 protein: CAIGVAGGSSYEQYF
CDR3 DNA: TGTGCCATCGGGGTAGCGGGAGGCAGCTCCTACGAGCAGTACTTC

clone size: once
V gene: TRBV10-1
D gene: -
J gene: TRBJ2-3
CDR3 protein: CASSDSSEQDTQYF
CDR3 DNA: TGCGCCAGCAGTGATAGCTCGGAGCAAGATACGCAGTATTTT

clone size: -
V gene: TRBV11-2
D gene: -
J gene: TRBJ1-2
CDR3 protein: CASREADLYYGYTF
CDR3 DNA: TGTGCCAGCAGGGAAGCGGACCTATACTATGGCTACACCTTC

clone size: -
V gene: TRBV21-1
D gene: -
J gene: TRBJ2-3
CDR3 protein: CASTRPPSSGSLRDTQYF
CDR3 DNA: TGTGCCAGCACCAGACCCCCCTCTAGCGGGAGTTTAAGAGATACGCAGTATTTT

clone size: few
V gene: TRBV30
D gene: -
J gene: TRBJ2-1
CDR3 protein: CARLEVDEQFF
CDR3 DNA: TGTGCCAGACTAGAAGTCGATGAGCAGTTCTTC

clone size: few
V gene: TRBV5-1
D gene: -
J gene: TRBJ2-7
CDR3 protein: CASSHVTSYEQYF
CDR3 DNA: TGCGCCAGCAGTCATGTCACTTCCTACGAGCAGTACTTC

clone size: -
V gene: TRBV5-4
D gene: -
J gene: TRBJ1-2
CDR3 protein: CASSFGRATGGYTF
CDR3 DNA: TGTGCCAGCAGCTTCGGGCGGGCCACGGGTGGCTACACCTTC

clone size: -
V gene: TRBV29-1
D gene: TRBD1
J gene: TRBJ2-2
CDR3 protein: CSVDEGQGAAGELFF
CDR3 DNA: TGCAGCGTTGATGAGGGACAGGGGGCTGCCGGGGAGCTGTTTTTT

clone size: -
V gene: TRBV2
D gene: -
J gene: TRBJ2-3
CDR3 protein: CASSAEGRTDTQYF
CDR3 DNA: TGTGCCAGCAGTGCGGAGGGTCGCACAGATACGCAGTATTTT

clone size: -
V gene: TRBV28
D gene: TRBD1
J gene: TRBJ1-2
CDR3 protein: CASSSPTGVVYGYTF
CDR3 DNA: TGTGCCAGCAGTTCCCCGACAGGGGTGGTGTATGGCTACACCTTC

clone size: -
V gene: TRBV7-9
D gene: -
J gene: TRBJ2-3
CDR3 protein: CASSLVGGMTDTQYF
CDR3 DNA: TGTGCCAGCAGCTTGGTGGGCGGGATGACAGATACGCAGTATTTT

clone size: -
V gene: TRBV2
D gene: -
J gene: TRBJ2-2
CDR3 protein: CASSPTGNTGELFF
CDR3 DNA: TGTGCCAGCAGCCCGACAGGAAACACCGGGGAGCTGTTTTTT

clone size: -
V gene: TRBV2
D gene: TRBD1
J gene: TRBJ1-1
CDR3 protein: CASSEGQGYTEAFF
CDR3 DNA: TGTGCCAGCAGTGAAGGACAGGGCTACACTGAAGCTTTCTTT

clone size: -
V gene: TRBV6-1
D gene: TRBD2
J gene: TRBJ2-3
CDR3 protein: CASSEVVGLAGLADTQYF
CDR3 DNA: TGTGCCAGCAGTGAAGTAGTTGGACTAGCGGGACTAGCAGATACGCAGTATTTT

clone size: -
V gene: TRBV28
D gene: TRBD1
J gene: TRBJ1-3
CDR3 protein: CATKGGDYSGNTIYF
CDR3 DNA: TGTGCCACCAAAGGGGGCGATTACTCTGGAAACACCATATATTTT

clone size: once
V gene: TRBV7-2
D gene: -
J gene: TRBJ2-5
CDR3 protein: CASNLGGSAIQETQYF
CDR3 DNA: TGTGCCAGCAATCTCGGAGGTAGCGCGATCCAAGAGACCCAGTACTTC

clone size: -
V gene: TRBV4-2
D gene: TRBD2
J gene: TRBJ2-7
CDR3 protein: CASSQGLAGDEQYF
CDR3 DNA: TGTGCCAGCAGCCAAGGACTAGCGGGAGACGAGCAGTACTTC

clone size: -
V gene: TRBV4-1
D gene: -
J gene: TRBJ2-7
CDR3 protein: CASSHGEAYEQYF
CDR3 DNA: TGCGCCAGCAGCCACGGTGAAGCCTACGAGCAGTACTTC

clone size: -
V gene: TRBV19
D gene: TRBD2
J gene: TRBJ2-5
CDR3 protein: CASSGGGKWTSEETQYF
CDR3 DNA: TGTGCCAGTAGTGGGGGGGGTAAATGGACTAGCGAAGAGACCCAGTACTTC

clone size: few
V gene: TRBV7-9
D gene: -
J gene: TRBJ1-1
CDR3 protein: CSSSRGGTEAFF
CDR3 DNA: TGTTCCAGCAGCCGTGGAGGTACTGAAGCTTTCTTT

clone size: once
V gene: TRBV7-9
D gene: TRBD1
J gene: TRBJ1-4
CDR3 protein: CASSFRQGASTNEKLFF
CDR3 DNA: TGTGCCAGCAGCTTCAGACAGGGGGCCTCAACTAATGAAAAACTGTTTTTT

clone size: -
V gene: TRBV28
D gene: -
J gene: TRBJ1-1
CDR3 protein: CASRPDRMNTEAFF
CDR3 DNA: TGTGCCAGCAGACCGGACAGAATGAACACTGAAGCTTTCTTT

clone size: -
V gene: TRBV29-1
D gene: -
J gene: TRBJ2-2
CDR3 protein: CSVDPTQGGELFF
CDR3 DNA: TGCAGCGTTGACCCGACTCAGGGCGGGGAGCTGTTTTTT

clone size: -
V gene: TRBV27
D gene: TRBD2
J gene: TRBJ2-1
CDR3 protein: CASSSITPDSGDYNEQFF
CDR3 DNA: TGTGCCAGCAGTTCCATAACCCCCGATAGCGGGGACTACAATGAGCAGTTCTTC

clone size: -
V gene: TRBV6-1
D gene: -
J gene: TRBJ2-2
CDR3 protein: CASSDLTANTGELFF
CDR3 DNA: TGTGCCAGCAGTGATTTGACAGCGAACACCGGGGAGCTGTTTTTT

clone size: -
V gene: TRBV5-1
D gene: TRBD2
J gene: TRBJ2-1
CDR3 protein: CASSPRLAGPPREQFF
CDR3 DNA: TGCGCCAGCAGCCCTCGACTAGCGGGGCCCCCTAGAGAGCAGTTCTTC

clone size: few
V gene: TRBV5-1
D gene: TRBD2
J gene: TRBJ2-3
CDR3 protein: CASSSSGTRTDTQYF
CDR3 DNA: TGCGCCAGCAGCTCCAGCGGGACCCGCACAGATACGCAGTATTTT

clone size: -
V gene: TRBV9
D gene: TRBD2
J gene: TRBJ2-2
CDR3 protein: CASSVEAGTIFNTGELFF
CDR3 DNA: TGTGCCAGCAGCGTAGAAGCTGGGACTATCTTTAACACCGGGGAGCTGTTTTTT

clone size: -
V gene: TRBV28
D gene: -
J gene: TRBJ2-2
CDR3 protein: CASSLDGRNTGELFF
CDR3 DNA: TGTGCCAGCAGTTTAGACGGGAGGAACACCGGGGAGCTGTTTTTT

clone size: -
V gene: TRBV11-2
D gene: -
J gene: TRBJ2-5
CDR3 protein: CASSFGNRGQETQYF
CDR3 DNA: TGTGCCAGCAGCTTTGGTAACCGGGGACAAGAGACCCAGTACTTC

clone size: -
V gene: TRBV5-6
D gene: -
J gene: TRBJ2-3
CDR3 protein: CASSWGTTDTQYF
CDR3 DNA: TGTGCCAGCAGCTGGGGGACAACAGATACGCAGTATTTT

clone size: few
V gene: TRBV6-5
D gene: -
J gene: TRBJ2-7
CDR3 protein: CASSAGRLVDEQYF
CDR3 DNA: TGTGCCAGCAGTGCAGGGAGGCTTGTCGACGAGCAGTACTTC

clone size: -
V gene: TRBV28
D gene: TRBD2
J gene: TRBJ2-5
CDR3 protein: CASSGVGLAEQETQYF
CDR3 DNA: TGTGCCAGCAGTGGAGTGGGACTAGCAGAACAAGAGACCCAGTACTTC

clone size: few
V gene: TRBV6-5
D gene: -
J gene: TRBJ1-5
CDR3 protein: CASSRTGSNQPQHF
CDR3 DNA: TGTGCCAGCAGTCGTACAGGAAGCAATCAGCCCCAGCATTTT

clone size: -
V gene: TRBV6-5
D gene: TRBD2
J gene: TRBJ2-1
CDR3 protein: CASSRLAGDEQFF
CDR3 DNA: TGTGCCAGCAGCAGACTAGCGGGAGATGAGCAGTTCTTC

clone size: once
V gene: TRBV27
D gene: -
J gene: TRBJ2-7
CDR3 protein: CASKSSYEQYF
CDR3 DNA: TGTGCCAGCAAGAGCTCCTACGAGCAGTACTTC